One and the same sample provided the 8 T cell receptor beta chains below, sequenced in a study of shared clonotypes between healthy human individuals (dated by TCRdb to the early 2020s). The library was generated by the immunoSEQ multiplex PCR assay. Entries here come from immuneACCESS through TCRdb and include only in-frame sequences with V and J called. Some clones fail to appear in such tables; in the studies checked, an unresolved V gene covers under half of the shortfall, and the cause of the remainder is unknown. The sample records over a million clones, roughly 96% of which are singletons. The leading ten clones occupy roughly 1.1% of the sample. Sequencing was done on a sample of naive CD4+ T cells sorted from blood. In the paper's terms, the cell subset or site label means: CD45RA+ positively selected. The receptors derive from a man aged 25-45 years in good health.

V is TRBV20-1 and J is TRBJ1-1; D remains ambiguous. Per the germline V gene, CDR1 is DFQATT and CDR2 is SNEGSKA (reference sequence). The CDR3 is made up of 11 amino acids. Trimming pared 5 bases from V and 7 bases from J, leaving 11 bases between. CDR3 nucleotides: TGCAGTGCTCGCGGGAACGGTGAAGCTTTCTTT. This gives the protein CSARGNGEAFF.

V gene TRBV18 combines with J gene TRBJ2-3; 9 nucleotides align to TRBD2. Unmatched junction bases numbered 9, after V lost 1 base and J lost 1 base. The length of the CDR3 is 18 residues. The germline V gene encodes CDR1 KGHSH and CDR2 LQKENI. CDR3 coding DNA: TGTGCCAGCTCACCACTGGGGCTAGCGGGATTCGGCACAGATACGCAGTATTTT. This gives the protein CASSPLGLAGFGTDTQYF.

The rearrangement uses TRBV5-4 and TRBJ1-2; 9 bases align to TRBD1. Germline V gives CDR1 SGHNT, CDR2 YYREEE (reference sequence). The CDR3 covers 14 residues. Trimming cost V 4 bases and J 6 bases; bases outside gene matches: 7. The CDR3 here is CASSNTGGPHGYTF. In DNA form, the CDR3 reads TGTGCCAGCAGCAATACAGGGGGCCCCCATGGCTACACCTTC. The full variable domain, in which reference TRBV5-4 and TRBJ1-2 provide the parts outside the CDR3, is ETGVTQSPTHLIKTRGQQVTLRCSSQSGHNTVSWYQQALGQGPQFIFQYYREEENGRGNFPPRFSGLQFPNYSSELNVNALELDDSALYLCASSNTGGPHGYTFGSGTRLTVV.

In DNA, the CDR3 is TGCGCCAGCAGCTTGGTTTCTAGCGGGAGGTTTGACACCGGGGAGCTGTTTTTT. Translated, it gives CASSLVSSGRFDTGELFF. The chain links TRBV5-1 to TRBJ2-2; 11 nucleotides match TRBD2. This CDR3 is 18 amino acids long. V lost 0 bases and J lost 3; bases outside the gene matches: 7. The V gene's germline CDR1 is SGHRS and CDR2 YFSETQ. The full variable domain, with the rest looked up from reference TRBV5-1 and TRBJ2-2, is KAGVTQTPRYLIKTRGQQVTLSCSPISGHRSVSWYQQTPGQGLQFLFEYFSETQRNKGNFPGRFSGRQFSNSRSEMNVSTLELGDSALYLCASSLVSSGRFDTGELFFGEGSRLTVL.

The V gene is TRBV7-9, the J gene TRBJ2-1; TRBD2 aligns across 7 bases. CDR1 and CDR2 (germline): SEHNR, FQNEAQ (reference sequence). The CDR3 spans 14 residues. V lost 5 bases to trimming and J lost 1 base; unmatched junction nucleotides: 2. The CDR3 nucleotides read TGTGCCAGCAGCCCCGGGAGGTCCTACAATGAGCAGTTCTTC. It is translated as CASSPGRSYNEQFF.

Only one count was recorded for this clone. This sequence joins TRBV4-1 and TRBJ2-4; D might be TRBD1 or TRBD2, each matching 5 bases. The CDR3 covers 14 residues. The V end lost 0 bases, the J end lost 8 bases, and 11 bases lay between the germline ends. In germline, CDR1 is MGHRA, CDR2 YSYEKL. The CDR3 region is CASSQEWQGDIQYF. The CDR3 coding sequence is TGCGCCAGCAGCCAAGAGTGGCAGGGAGACATTCAGTACTTC.

This chain joins TRBV5-5 and TRBJ1-2; 10 bases match TRBD1. The J segment lost 2 bases and the V segment lost 4 bases, leaving 5 bases of the junction unmatched. The CDR3 has 15 residues. Germline assignment: CDR1 SGHKS and CDR2 YYEKEE (reference sequence). DNA of the CDR3: TGTGCCAGCAGCCTAGGACAGGGGGGAAACTATGGCTACACCTTC. This encodes CASSLGQGGNYGYTF.

V is TRBV4-1 and J is TRBJ2-1, with 11 bases aligning to TRBD2. Germline CDR1 reads MGHRA; CDR2 reads YSYEKL. After removal of 1 base from V and 11 bases from J, the junction contained 13 bases not matched to a gene. The CDR3 length is 17 residues. CDR3 nucleotides: TGCGCCAGCAGCCAAGGGCCTCCGACTAGCGGGAAATTAAAGCAGTTCTTC. Translating gives CASSQGPPTSGKLKQFF.